Below, 13 T cell receptor beta chains from the same sample are listed, as sequenced in a study of blood T cell repertoires in COVID-19 (dated by TCRdb to the early 2020s). The library was obtained by the immunoSEQ multiplex PCR assay. The table comes from immuneACCESS by way of TCRdb, which keeps in-frame sequences with V and J called. Part of the clones is missing from these tables; in studies checked, under half for an unresolved V gene and the rest for unknown reasons. This sample has 85,000 to 90,000 clones in its table, and about 84% of those were observed once. The ten largest make up under 30% of the sample. Material: peripheral blood. The receptors were gathered from a human donor in a cohort sampled during active COVID-19.

The CDR3 sequence is CASSRTGGSNQPQHF. The CDR3 nucleotides are TGTGCCAGCAGCAGGACAGGGGGCAGCAATCAGCCCCAGCATTTT. V usage is TRBV6-5 and J usage is TRBJ1-5; 11 bases agree with TRBD1. V dropped 6 bases and J dropped 1; count of bases not matched to a gene: 2. The CDR3 sequence is 15 residues long. The germline V gene encodes CDR1 MNHEY and CDR2 SVGAGI.

The J gene is TRBJ2-7, the V gene TRBV12-5; TRBD1 matches at 10 bases. Looked up from germline, CDR1 is LGHNT and CDR2 is FRNRAP. V gave up 3 bases and J gave up 3 bases; unmatched junction bases: 2. The CDR3 sequence is 14 residues long. CDR3 residues: CASGFRTGGYEQYF. In DNA, the CDR3 is TGTGCTAGTGGTTTTAGGACAGGGGGCTACGAGCAGTACTTC.

The chain recombines TRBV6-5 with TRBJ2-2; no firm D call. V gave up 6 bases and J gave up 0 bases, with 11 bases separating them. Germline V gene lookup returns CDR1 MNHEY and CDR2 SVGAGI. The CDR3 has 15 residues. The chain's CDR3 is CASRPTFANTGELFF. The CDR3 region has the DNA TGTGCCAGCAGACCAACATTCGCGAACACCGGGGAGCTGTTTTTT.

This chain links TRBV29-1 with TRBJ1-4; 8 bases match TRBD1. The trim removed 6 bases at V and 8 bases at J, leaving 8 bases unmatched. In germline, CDR1 is SQVTM, CDR2 ANQGSEA. The CDR3 totals 13 residues. The CDR3 protein is CSVVPDRGEKLFF. CDR3 DNA sequence: TGCAGCGTCGTCCCTGACAGGGGAGAAAAACTGTTTTTT.

This clone was seen only a few times. The chain has TRBV7-9 and TRBJ2-3; 8 bases match TRBD2. The CDR3 is 16 amino acids. Trimming removed 5 bases from V and 2 bases from J; junction bases left unmatched: 9. Germline values: CDR1 SEHNR, CDR2 FQNEAQ (reference sequence). The CDR3 spells CASSLLVAGPTDTQYF. The CDR3 DNA reads as TGTGCCAGCAGCCTCCTCGTAGCGGGACCCACAGATACGCAGTATTTT.

The gene calls are TRBV5-1 and TRBJ1-4; 8 bases agree with TRBD1. Trimming took 4 bases from V and 7 from J; bases not matched to a gene: 6. The CDR3 length is 14 residues. Germline lookup yields CDR1 SGHRS and CDR2 YFSETQ. The CDR3 loop reads CASSQQGGSEKLFF. The DNA of the CDR3 is TGCGCCAGCAGCCAACAGGGGGGTAGTGAAAAACTGTTTTTT.

The rearrangement joins TRBV7-9 to TRBJ2-1; a weak D match, TRBD1 (6 bases). The germline V gene encodes CDR1 SEHNR and CDR2 FQNEAQ (reference sequence). V lost 5 bases and J 7 bases, leaving 24 bases between the germline ends. The CDR3 runs to 17 residues. The CDR3 DNA reads as TGTGCCAGCAGCCTTCGCACAGAGGGGGTCTCTTGGAATGAGCAGTTCTTC. Residues: CASSLRTEGVSWNEQFF. Variable domain in full (rest from reference TRBV7-9 and TRBJ2-1): DTGVSQNPRHKITKRGQNVTFRCDPISEHNRLYWYRQTLGQGPEFLTYFQNEAQLEKSRLLSDRFSAERPKGSFSTLEIQRTEQGDSAMYLCASSLRTEGVSWNEQFFGPGTRLTVL.

This chain links TRBV28 with TRBJ2-1; TRBD1 aligns across 8 bases. This CDR3 contains 15 residues. The junction had 7 bases not matched to a gene; V was cut back by 6 bases and J by 3 bases. The germline gives CDR1 MDHEN, CDR2 SYDVKM. CDR3 protein: CASSPRGQDYNEQFF. The CDR3 DNA follows: TGTGCCAGCAGCCCCCGGGGACAGGACTACAATGAGCAGTTCTTC.

DNA for the CDR3: TGTGCCAGCAGTGATTCCGGAGGGAATCAGCCCCAGCATTTT. Its translation: CASSDSGGNQPQHF. V gene TRBV2 combines with J gene TRBJ1-5; D remains unclear. Germline lookup yields CDR1 SNHLY and CDR2 FYNNEI. Trimming stripped 3 bases from V and 4 bases from J, with 10 bases between. CDR3 length: 14 amino acids.

This chain joins TRBV6-5 and TRBJ2-7; D ambiguous. From germline, CDR1 is MNHEY and CDR2 SVGAGI. The germline V and J ends were trimmed by 4 bases and 1 base, with 11 bases remaining between them. This CDR3 is 14 amino acids long. The CDR3 bases are TGTGCCAGCAGTTCGGCGACTCAATCCTACGAGCAGTACTTC. This codes for CASSSATQSYEQYF.

The gene calls are TRBV9 and TRBJ2-2; 10 bases fit TRBD2. Germline CDR1 is SGDLS and CDR2 is YYNGEE. V trimming: 3 bases; J trimming: 5 bases; junction bases outside the gene matches: 13. This CDR3 comprises 18 residues. Written as DNA, the CDR3 is TGTGCCAGCAGCGCCCGTTCCAGCGGGGGGGCGTGGACCGGGGAGCTGTTTTTT. Its translation is CASSARSSGGAWTGELFF.

V and J are TRBV28 and TRBJ2-7; the D is unclear. The CDR3 has 15 amino acids. Trimming shortened V by 2 bases and J by 1 base, and 12 bases separated the two germline ends. From germline, CDR1 is MDHEN and CDR2 SYDVKM. The CDR3 DNA sequence: TGTGCCAGCAGTTTAAGCCTTGGGCAGTCCTACGAGCAGTACTTC. This encodes CASSLSLGQSYEQYF.

This clone was found once. At one boundary the junction diverges from the germline segment, which might be a read error. The chain is built from TRBV28 and TRBJ1-5; D is perhaps TRBD1 (6 bases). The CDR3 length is 13 residues. Germline CDR1 reads MDHEN; CDR2 reads SYDVKM. In nucleotides, the CDR3 is TGTGCCAGCAGTTCGATTAAGATCCGGGACATCGTCTTT. Translation gives CASSSIKIRDIVF.